This TCR beta chain was found in a study of beta chain features in type 1 diabetes. All of the isolated RNA was reverse transcribed, so expressed TCRB transcripts were sequenced. Assay used: immunoSEQ multiplex PCR; TCRdb lists only in-frame clones, some missing. Altogether approximately 160,000 clones are present, 10% being singletons, with the ten largest covering more than 0.45%. About this clone itself: Its specificity is not known.

This CDR3 contains 14 residues. V dropped 5 bases and J dropped 3 bases, with 10 bases sitting between them. Germline V gives CDR1 KGHSH, CDR2 LQKENI. CD4+ cells of the naive, central memory, regulatory and stem cell-like memory types were sorted via CD45RO/CCR7/CD25/CD127/CD95/CD27. Study findings and constraints: TCRB CDR3s from Type 1 diabetes patients were moderately but significantly shorter in all four CD4+ subsets.

This receptor was taken from a man under 40 with type 1 diabetes. The gene calls are TRBV18 and TRBJ2-2, with D maybe TRBD1 (6 bases). The specimen was central memory CD4+ T cells from blood. CDR3 sequence (DNA): TGTGCCAGCTCAAGGGACAAGTACACCGGGGAGCTGTTTTTT. Translated, it gives CASSRDKYTGELFF.